The 26 T cell receptor beta chains below all came from one sample that was sequenced in a study of T cells in Graves' hyperthyroidism and ophthalmopathy. It was RNA transcripts that yielded the amplified TCR beta CDR3 regions. The study used the HTBI primer set for a first-round RT-PCR of the TCR CDR3. TCRdb reanalysed the multiplex PCR reads using MiXCR and keeps one entry per CDR3 protein. Counted here are approximately 420,000 distinct CDR3 sequences, under 15% occurring once; the ten biggest clones make up 30% to 35%. Material for sequencing was blood. Receptors were obtained from a woman aged 25-40 years with Graves' hyperthyroidism.

In its sample, this clonotype ranks as medium-sized. The chain is built from TRBV15 and TRBJ2-7, with TRBD1 as a possible D gene (6 bases). The germline gives CDR1 LNHNV, CDR2 YYDKDF (reference sequence). The CDR3 contains 16 residues. Between the trimmed V and J ends, which lost 0 bases and 2 bases, there was a span of 14 bases. Here the CDR3 DNA reads TGTGCCACCAGCAGAGAGCATGGGACATACACCTACGAGCAGTACTTC. Translating it yields CATSREHGTYTYEQYF.

The rearrangement links TRBV20-1 to TRBJ2-1, with D hard to call. CDR1 is DFQATT, CDR2 SNEGSKA, per germline (reference sequence). V gave up 8 bases and J gave up 7 bases, with 12 bases separating them. CDR3 length: 11 residues. The CDR3 sequence is CSRQTHNEQFF. The DNA for the CDR3 is TGCAGTCGCCAGACTCATAATGAGCAGTTCTTC.

In its sample, this clonotype was seen many times. The chain carries TRBV20-1 and TRBJ2-1, with 7 nucleotides matching TRBD1. Trimming removed 1 base from V and 4 bases from J; junction bases left unmatched: 13. Germline lookup yields CDR1 DFQATT and CDR2 SNEGSKA (reference sequence). The CDR3 runs 17 residues. CDR3 residues: CSARALGAGGGYNEQFF. DNA for the CDR3: TGCAGTGCTAGAGCGTTAGGGGCAGGGGGTGGTTACAATGAGCAGTTCTTC.

In DNA form, the CDR3 reads TGTGCCTGGAGTGCTATCCCGGAGACTAGCGGGGGCAGCTCCTACAATGAGCAGTTCTTC. This translates into CAWSAIPETSGGSSYNEQFF. This rearrangement joins TRBV30 to TRBJ2-1; 12 nucleotides match TRBD2. The CDR3 is 20 residues long. V was clipped by 1 base and J by 0 bases; unmatched bases: 13. Germline V lookup: CDR1 GTSNPN, CDR2 SVGIG (reference sequence). Full variable domain (remainder filled in from reference TRBV30 and TRBJ2-1): SQTIHQWPATLVQPVGSPLSLECTVEGTSNPNLYWYRQAAGRGLQLLFYSVGIGQISSEVPQNLSASRPQDRQFILSSKKLLLSDSGFYLCAWSAIPETSGGSSYNEQFFGPGTRLTVL.

There are many counts of this clonotype. The genes are TRBV28 and TRBJ1-3, with D hard to call. Germline-derived CDR1 and CDR2 are MDHEN and SYDVKM. The germline V and J ends were trimmed by 6 bases and 2 bases, with 2 bases remaining between them. This CDR3 spans 11 amino acids. Written as DNA, the CDR3 is TGTGCCAGCAGGGCTGGAAACACCATATATTTT. Its translation is CASRAGNTIYF.

This CDR3 reads CASSQTSIAGGRYEQYF. CDR3 bases: TGTGCCAGCAGCCAAACATCGATAGCGGGAGGGCGATACGAGCAGTACTTC. This chain connects TRBV11-3 to TRBJ2-7; 11 bases fit TRBD2. The junction had 13 bases not matched to a gene; V was cut back by 5 bases and J by 4 bases. Germline V gene sequence: CDR1 SGHNT, CDR2 YENEEA. The CDR3 is made up of 17 amino acids.

The chain employs TRBV4-1 and TRBJ1-2; no definite D call. The CDR3 is 13 amino acids. In germline, CDR1 is MGHRA, CDR2 YSYEKL. Trimming cost V 0 bases and J 4 bases, with 6 bases left between them. The CDR3 DNA sequence: TGCGCCAGCAGCCAAGAAGGGTTCTATGGCTACACCTTC. This gives the protein CASSQEGFYGYTF.

At least ten counts were recorded for this clonotype. V gene TRBV6-2 or TRBV6-3 combines with J gene TRBJ2-1, with 8 bases matching TRBD2. V gave up 0 bases and J gave up 10 bases; unmatched junction bases: 8. The length of the CDR3 is 15 residues. In germline, CDR1 is MNHEY, CDR2 SVGEGT. CDR3: CASSYSGPGRGEQFF. CDR3 coding DNA: TGTGCCAGCAGTTACTCGGGGCCCGGGAGGGGGGAGCAGTTCTTC.

This sequence joins TRBV6-1 and TRBJ2-2, with TRBD1 identical over 10 bases. Germline V gene lookup returns CDR1 MNHNS and CDR2 SASEGT. CDR3 length: 17 residues. Trimming took 5 bases from V and 5 from J; bases not matched to a gene: 11. The CDR3 protein is CASSSQRQGAGTGELFF. CDR3 nucleotide sequence: TGTGCCAGCAGTAGCCAGCGACAGGGGGCAGGGACCGGGGAGCTGTTTTTT.

Many counts were recorded for this clonotype. This chain connects TRBV3-1 to TRBJ2-7; the D call may be TRBD1 or TRBD2 (5 bases each). V lost 0 bases and J 3 bases, leaving 9 bases between the germline ends. CDR3 length: 14 residues. CDR1 LGHDT and CDR2 YNNKEL come from the germline V gene (reference sequence). The CDR3 bases are TGTGCCAGCAGCCAAGATCGGGGCTACTACGAGCAGTACTTC. Protein: CASSQDRGYYEQYF.

V and J are TRBV6-1 and TRBJ2-7, with TRBD2 identical over 8 bases. V dropped 6 bases and J dropped 6; count of bases not matched to a gene: 13. The CDR3 is 15 residues long. Germline lookup yields CDR1 MNHNS and CDR2 SASEGT. CDR3 DNA sequence: TGTGCCAGCAGAGGAAGTCGAGCGGGAGAAGTCGAGCAGTACTTC. Translating it yields CASRGSRAGEVEQYF.

This clonotype has at least ten counts. This chain links TRBV18 with TRBJ2-2; no firm D call. This CDR3 comprises 15 residues. Germline V lookup: CDR1 KGHSH, CDR2 LQKENI. V lost 2 bases and J lost 4, with 11 bases in between. The CDR3 region has the DNA TGTGCCAGCTCACCAGCGCCAGGCCCCACCGGGGAGCTGTTTTTT. Its protein is CASSPAPGPTGELFF.

The V gene is TRBV9, the J gene TRBJ1-5; D might be TRBD1 (6 bases). The CDR3 length is 14 residues. Trimming pared 5 bases from V and 2 bases from J, leaving 11 bases between. Germline loops: CDR1 SGDLS, CDR2 YYNGEE. CDR3: CASSADSRNQPQHF. In DNA, the CDR3 is TGTGCCAGCAGTGCGGACAGCCGCAATCAGCCCCAGCATTTT.

This clonotype appeared many times. The V gene is TRBV3-1, the J gene TRBJ2-1, with D maybe TRBD2 (6 bases). V was clipped by 0 bases and J by 0 bases, with 6 bases between them. Germline V gene sequence: CDR1 LGHDT, CDR2 YNNKEL (reference sequence). The CDR3 runs to 15 residues. The DNA for the CDR3 is TGTGCCAGCAGCCAAGACGGGAGCTCCTACAATGAGCAGTTCTTC. Translation: CASSQDGSSYNEQFF.

This clonotype occurred a few times. The V call is TRBV12-3 or TRBV12-4, the J call TRBJ2-7; D remains ambiguous. The length of the CDR3 is 12 residues. V dropped 2 bases and J dropped 7 bases, with 9 bases sitting between them. The CDR3 spells CASSLRAREQYF. CDR3 coding DNA: TGTGCCAGCAGTTTACGGGCGAGGGAGCAGTACTTC.

This clonotype was seen repeatedly, ten times or more. V usage is TRBV28 and J usage is TRBJ2-1; 11 bases are shared with TRBD2. In germline, CDR1 is MDHEN, CDR2 SYDVKM. The CDR3 is 13 amino acids. After removal of 6 bases from V and 9 bases from J, the junction contained 4 bases not matched to a gene. For the CDR3, the DNA is TGTGCCAGCAGCAAACTAGCGGGAGTTGAGCAGTTCTTC. Translating gives CASSKLAGVEQFF.

This clonotype appeared a few times. The chain carries TRBV6-1 and TRBJ1-5; unclear D gene. Germline V gives CDR1 MNHNS, CDR2 SASEGT. This CDR3 comprises 14 residues. V was pared by 7 bases and J by 0 bases, with 10 bases between. CDR3 loop: CASNLDYSNQPQHF. The CDR3 DNA sequence: TGTGCCAGCAACCTTGATTATAGCAATCAGCCCCAGCATTTT.

This clonotype was seen more than once but under ten times. J is TRBJ1-6 and V is TRBV9; 9 nucleotides agree with TRBD1. V was pared by 1 base and J by 10 bases, with 6 bases of the junction left unmatched. The CDR3 is 15 amino acids. Germline CDR1 SGDLS, CDR2 YYNGEE. The CDR3 region has the DNA TGTGCCAGCAGCGTATCCGGGACAGGGTACTCACCCCTCCACTTT. This gives the protein CASSVSGTGYSPLHF.

This sequence joins TRBV29-1 and TRBJ1-3; no clear D. Trimming pared 4 bases from V and 3 bases from J, leaving 10 bases between. This CDR3 has 13 amino acids. Germline values: CDR1 SQVTM, CDR2 ANQGSEA. The CDR3 is CSVGQEVGNTIYF. As DNA, the CDR3 is TGCAGCGTTGGGCAGGAAGTTGGAAACACCATATATTTT.

This clonotype has ten or more counts. This sequence joins TRBV30 and TRBJ1-6; the D gene is possibly TRBD1 (5 bases). The V gene's germline CDR1 is GTSNPN and CDR2 SVGIG (reference sequence). Between the trimmed V and J ends, which lost 5 bases and 7 bases, there was a span of 12 bases. This CDR3 region has 13 residues. This chain's CDR3 is CAWAGDGNSPLHF. For the CDR3, the DNA is TGTGCCTGGGCCGGGGACGGGAATTCACCCCTCCACTTT.

The sample holds many counts of this clonotype. The genes are TRBV11-2 and TRBJ1-5, with D uncertain. Deletions cut 0 bases from V and 2 bases from J, with 8 bases between. Germline values: CDR1 SGHAT, CDR2 FQNNGV. The CDR3 runs 15 residues. For the CDR3, the DNA is TGTGCCAGCAGCTTAGATCCTGGGGGCAATCAGCCCCAGCATTTT. The encoded protein is CASSLDPGGNQPQHF.

This clonotype has only a few counts. The gene calls are TRBV30 and TRBJ2-3; 7 positions match TRBD2. CDR3 size: 14 residues. Trimming at V came to 3 bases and at J to 6 bases, leaving 9 bases not matched to a gene. The germline CDR1 and CDR2 sequences are GTSNPN and SVGIG (reference sequence). The CDR3 is CAWSSGRASDTQYF. DNA of the CDR3: TGTGCCTGGAGCAGTGGGAGGGCCTCGGATACGCAGTATTTT.

This clonotype was counted at least ten times. The chain couples TRBV18 to TRBJ2-7; D gene ambiguous. Looked up from germline, CDR1 is KGHSH and CDR2 is LQKENI. This CDR3 is built from 12 residues. Trimming took 4 bases from V and 5 from J, leaving 9 bases between them. The DNA for the CDR3 is TGTGCCAGCTCACTATCGTTCGACGAGCAGTACTTC. Translation: CASSLSFDEQYF.

This clonotype was recorded many times. The chain links TRBV6-1 to TRBJ1-1, with D perhaps matching TRBD1 (5 bases). The ends were cut back, 0 bases at V and 1 base at J, with 12 bases in the middle. The CDR3 is 16 amino acids. The V gene's germline CDR1 is MNHNS and CDR2 SASEGT. CDR3 nucleotide sequence: TGTGCCAGCAGTGAAGCGCTAGGAGGGGCGAACACTGAAGCTTTCTTT. It specifies CASSEALGGANTEAFF.

The J gene is TRBJ2-4, the V gene TRBV30; 9 nucleotides line up with TRBD1. Trimming cost V 2 bases and J 7 bases; bases outside gene matches: 3. There are 13 residues in the CDR3. The germline gives CDR1 GTSNPN, CDR2 SVGIG (reference sequence). The DNA for the CDR3 is TGTGCCTGGAGTATTGACAGGGGGAACATTCAGTACTTC. Protein product: CAWSIDRGNIQYF.

Comments on this clonotype: This may stem from a read error, because a much larger clone lies one nucleotide away. V usage is TRBV4-1 and J usage is TRBJ2-5, with 7 positions matching TRBD2. J lost 7 bases, V lost 4 bases, and 12 bases had no gene match. The germline gives CDR1 MGHRA, CDR2 YSYEKL. The CDR3 contains 15 residues. The CDR3 DNA is TGCGCCAGCAGCCCTCGGCCTAGCGGATTGGCGACCCAGTACTTC. It codes for CASSPRPSGLATQYF.